This entry features one T cell receptor (beta chain) sequence. It has no known antigen specificity. Base quality data are lacking; no much larger clone is found one base away. The germline V gene supplies CDR1 MNHNS and CDR2 SASEGT. The CDR3 measures 13 amino acids from cysteine to phenylalanine. Just the 39-base CDR3 DNA is kept, in frame starting at base 1. The V end gives up 8 bases and the J end 6 bases, leaving 8 bases in the junction not matched to a gene. This sample was taken from a study of cytomegalovirus exposure and HLA in healthy donors (dated by TCRdb to about 2017). At the level of the whole study: An earlier analysis of 587 of the donors reported about 300 Gb of sequence data and roughly 120 million unique TCR beta sequences obtained from about 179 million T cells. Around 320 gigabases of sequencing data and approximately 85 million unique TCR sequences were included in an early release covering roughly 600 HLA-typed donors. Using immunosequencing, the study profiled T cell repertoires from some 670 subjects and related those repertoires to cytomegalovirus serostatus. To study patterns of TCR occurrence, a later analysis re-analyzed previously published TCR beta repertoires from several hundred donors and added high-resolution HLA genotyping. All discovery cohort repertoires had been generated using a single sequencing platform. The later analysis used no new phenotypic data to find candidate immune exposures, relying instead on TCR beta sequences and their occurrence across donors. Among some 410 genotyped donors of the cohort, an average of approximately 250,000 unique TCR beta nucleotide sequences were sequenced per donor, roughly a sixth of them non-productive. The study aimed to test whether signatures of past pathogen exposure could be identified by cataloging public T cell receptors. The genetic ancestry cluster associated with self-reported Caucasian donors included 81% of the roughly 400 genotyped donors. The number of donors typed differed by locus, with roughly 629-640 for A, B, C, DRB1 and DQB1, roughly 520 for DQA1, approximately 580 for DPA1, and some 470 for DPB1. A later genetic analysis took genome-wide SNP genotypes for about three fifths of the 666 donors and used that subset as a discovery cohort. An earlier analysis of 587 of the donors used high-throughput TCR beta sequencing to judge whether each TCR beta V gene segment behaved as functional or pseudogenic. About five DR-DQ haplotypes were treated as single units for association and clustering because of strong linkage in the cohort. Besides the first cohort of under 700 subjects, a separate validation cohort made up of over a hundred different subjects was used. Donor age, sex, ethnicity and CMV serostatus were compiled together with the repertoire data. High-throughput TCR immunosequencing, statistical association of individual TCRs with disease status, and machine learning were combined to predict cytomegalovirus infection status. Both class I and class II loci were covered by HLA typing, at four-digit resolution.

The cohort consisted of fewer than 700 healthy bone marrow donors. All cohort members were sampled while nominally healthy, although unrecorded immune exposures were likely present. The donor was CMV seronegative and belonged to the group of approximately 320 seronegative cohort members. A peripheral blood sample was collected from each donor, and TCR beta sequencing was performed on peripheral blood mononuclear cells. The Qiagen DNeasy Blood Extraction Kit was used to extract genomic DNA from the blood cell samples. The library was made by the immunoSEQ multiplex PCR assay. A mixture of 60 forward primers for TCR Vbeta segments and 13 reverse primers for TCR Jbeta segments was used in the multiplex PCR. The CDR3 region of rearranged TCR beta genes was amplified from genomic DNA with a multiplex PCR assay. The Illumina HiSeq System was used to sequence the amplified TCR beta libraries as 87-base-pair reads. From the authors' description of their analysis: A later analysis tallied tens of millions of unique TCR beta chains across the 666 repertoires, and around 9.9 million of those chains were shared by two or more donors. Raw reads were error-corrected and collapsed into unique sequences by a nearest-neighbor algorithm in which closely related sequences were merged to remove PCR and sequencing errors. V, D and J gene segments were assigned by aligning CDR3 sequences to IMGT reference sequences. For a sequence to be retained, a match of at least six nucleotides was required to both a V gene segment and a J gene segment. A rearrangement counted as productive if the CDR3 had no stop codons and remained in frame with V and J, and every other rearrangement counted as non-productive. CDR3 was defined according to IMGT convention as the region running from the second conserved V-encoded cysteine to the conserved J-encoded phenylalanine. The earlier analysis of about 570 of the donors excluded any sequence lacking an unambiguous match to a single V gene segment. In an earlier analysis of approximately 590 of the donors, a V segment was called functional when productive rearrangements were above 56.7%, and segregating when the standard deviation between donors exceeded 5%. A statistical classification framework was built for diagnosing cytomegalovirus status from the catalog of TCR beta chain sequences. In a later analysis, TCR nucleotide sequences were compared against IMGT/GENE-DB human TR gene sequences so that V and J genes could be assigned. Using the TCRdist pipeline, a later analysis assigned CDR3 sequences along with most-parsimonious VDJ recombination scenarios. In a later analysis, every TCR beta chain was defined by the combination of its CDR3 amino acid sequence and its V-gene family, and reads without a unique V-gene family were dropped. To address suspected cross-contamination and a sequencing artifact, a later analysis removed some 620 highly shared, low-generation-probability nucleotide sequences. In a later analysis, a clonal expansion index was calculated for each public chain from normalized within-repertoire ranks of inferred template counts. In a later analysis, generation probabilities were computed using a VDJ recombination model fitted to out-of-frame rearrangements, and the results were checked against IGoR. In a later analysis, TCR-TCR, TCR-HLA and TCR-CMV co-occurrence was scored with hypergeometric tests, and a repertoire-size bias correction was applied to TCR pairs. False discovery rates were estimated in a later analysis by permuting HLA or CMV assignments 20 times. In a later analysis, co-occurring TCRs were grouped using DBSCAN, with TCRdist sequence similarity added in when clustering inside HLA-allele-positive subsets. Repertoires with fewer than 30,000 or more than 120,000 public chains, plus five repertoires with anomalous nucleotide sharing, were excluded from co-occurrence clustering. TCRdb took this table from immuneACCESS and kept in-frame rearrangements with V and J called. Such tables lack part of the clones; where checked against another copy, unresolved V genes explain under half of the gap, and the rest is unexplained. D and trimming were read from the DNA, whereas the V and J calls and clone size are those reported in that table. The sample yields approximately 170,000 clones; roughly four fifths were counted once. Roughly 1.6% of the sample rests with the top ten.

Study-wide findings and limitations: Only TCR beta chains were sequenced in this cohort, and the absence of alpha or paired-chain data limited detectable features. At a false discovery rate of 0.05, a later analysis linked 16,951 TCR beta sequences to specific HLA alleles. Because the 87-base-pair reads could not distinguish some IMGT-functional V segments, including TRBV6-2 and TRBV6-3, those segments were excluded. In a later analysis, HLA-associated TCR beta chains showed more clonal expansion and lower generation probabilities than non-associated chains that were equally common. Because HLA typing was unavailable for some donors at each locus, only the typed subset was used in association tests. V-gene and J-gene trimming of TCR beta chains was associated with a missense DCLRE1C variant in a later genetic analysis, and the association was replicated in an independent cohort. A cluster of highly shared sequence variants was judged likely to represent a technical artifact of the sequencing pipeline. In vitro tests confirmed that a few of the cytomegalovirus-associated TCR beta chains recognize cytomegalovirus antigens. For the cohort, immune exposure information was limited to CMV serostatus. A later analysis reported that several top co-occurrence clusters appeared linked to parvovirus B19, influenza, CMV and Epstein-Barr virus. When HLA alleles, especially DR and DQ, strongly co-occurred, TCR associations were difficult to assign to individual alleles. Most TCR sequences were observed very rarely across donors, whereas some public TCRs were present in many individuals. The study listed 150 to 200 TCR beta chains as associated with cytomegalovirus. According to a later analysis, most CMV-associated TCR beta chains appeared to be HLA-restricted, and the HLA associations seemed to be driven largely by CMV exposure. A further reported finding was that TCR beta sequences accurately predicted the HLA-A and HLA-B alleles for most subjects in the first cohort. Broadly in line with IMGT annotations, most TCR beta V segments showed up in productive rearrangements about 87% or about 30% of the time in an earlier analysis of several hundred of the donors. Roughly uniform sequencing depth across donors was assumed in presence/absence analyses, although this assumption may not hold. Linkage disequilibrium might explain the correlated functional status among segregating V segments, but an unknown experimental factor could not be excluded. In both the original and validation cohorts, the classifier was reported to diagnose cytomegalovirus status with high specificity and sensitivity. Approximately 18 rarely observed V segments, including chromosome 9 orphons, were excluded from the earlier analysis of 550 to 700 of the donors because counts were too low. According to a later analysis, TCR association rates differed among HLA loci, with DRB1 alleles showing the most associated TCRs and HLA-C alleles showing the fewest. It was suggested by the authors that the approach could potentially be generalized to other disease states and immunological phenotypes. In a later genetic analysis, fewer N-insertions in productive TCRs were reported among donors in an Asian-associated ancestry cluster than the roughly 710-donor mean.

This clonotype originated in a man aged 35 to 55 in good health and CMV-seronegative. This receptor chain uses TRBV6-1 and TRBJ1-2; TRBD1 agrees with 8 junctional bases. The sequenced sample was PBMCs. The CDR3 region: CASSGQDYNGYTF. The sequenced DNA is TGTGCCAGCTCGGGACAGGACTATAATGGCTACACCTTC.